This T cell receptor (beta chain) was sequenced for a study of blood T cell repertoires in COVID-19. The repertoire was sequenced with immunoSEQ multiplex PCR; TCRdb's copy has only in-frame clones and lacks some. The sample lists fewer than 200,000 clones; about 84% were seen once. The sequenced sample consisted of PBMCs or T cells enriched from blood (not recorded which). This receptor was taken from a man between 45 and 60 years old who had recovered from COVID-19.

DNA for the CDR3: TGTGCCATCAGTGAATCAGGGGGAGAGTCACCCCTCCACTTT. Residues: CAISESGGESPLHF. This chain joins TRBV10-3 and TRBJ1-6; 7 nucleotides line up with TRBD1. Germline V gene lookup returns CDR1 ENHRY and CDR2 SYGVKD. The CDR3 runs 14 residues. The V and J ends lost 3 bases and 10 bases, in that order; junction bases with no gene match: 6.